This paragraph covers one TCR beta chain sequence. The data were obtained in a study of shared clonotypes between healthy human individuals. Libraries were prepared by immunoSEQ multiplex PCR; TCRdb keeps only in-frame clonotypes and omits some of them. The sample shows more than 2 million clones, nearly 97% of them seen only once. The sequenced sample was naive CD4+ T cells sorted from blood. Subset: CD45RA+ positively selected. The sequence came from a man younger than 35 in good health.

The CDR3 DNA reads as TGTGCCAGCAGCCAAGCAAACCAGTATTTT. Translated: CASSQANQYF. The rearrangement joins TRBV14 to TRBJ2-3; D is uncertain. The V and J ends lost 1 base and 12 bases respectively, with 5 bases between them. The length of the CDR3 is 10 residues. CDR1 is SGHDN and CDR2 is FVKESK in the germline V gene.